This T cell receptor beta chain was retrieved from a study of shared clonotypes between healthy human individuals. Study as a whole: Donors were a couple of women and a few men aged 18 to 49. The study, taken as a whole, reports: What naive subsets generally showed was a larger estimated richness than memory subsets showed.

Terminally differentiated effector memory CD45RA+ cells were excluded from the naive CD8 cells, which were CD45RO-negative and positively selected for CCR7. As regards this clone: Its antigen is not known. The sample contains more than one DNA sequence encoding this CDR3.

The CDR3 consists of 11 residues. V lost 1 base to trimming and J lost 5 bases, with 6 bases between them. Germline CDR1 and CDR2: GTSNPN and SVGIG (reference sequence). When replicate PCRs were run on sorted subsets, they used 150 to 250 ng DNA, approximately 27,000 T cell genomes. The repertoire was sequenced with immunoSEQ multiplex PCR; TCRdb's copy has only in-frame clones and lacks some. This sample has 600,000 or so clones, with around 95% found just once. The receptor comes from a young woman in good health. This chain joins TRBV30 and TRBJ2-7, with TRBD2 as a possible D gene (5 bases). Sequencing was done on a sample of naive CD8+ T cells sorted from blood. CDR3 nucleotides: TGTGCCTGGAGTGGAGGGAACGAGCAGTACTTC. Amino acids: CAWSGGNEQYF.